These T cell receptor beta chains were read from a single sample in a study of CD8 T cells in ankylosing spondylitis. TCRdb called the 5' RACE reads again in MiXCR, with one record for every CDR3 protein. Of 31,000 or so distinct CDR3 sequences in the sample, more than 25% are singletons; the top ten hold roughly 44%. The sequenced sample was synovial fluid, either unsorted or a sorted T cell fraction (not recorded which). The receptors stem from a male donor with ankylosing spondylitis. CDR3s include the opening cysteine and the closing phenylalanine or tryptophan.

v_gene	j_gene	CDR3aa
TRBV29-1	TRBJ2-1	CSVLPTESYNEQFF
TRBV2	TRBJ2-5	CASSEPGGAIETQYF
TRBV24-1	TRBJ2-1	CATRDGPTANEQFF
TRBV5-1	TRBJ2-7	CASSLGLTGLDYEQYF
TRBV20-1	TRBJ2-1	CSARVVGGGPYNEQFF
TRBV10-3	TRBJ1-1	CAISEEAGLGF
TRBV14	TRBJ1-2	CASSQTTGSYGYTF
TRBV7-9	TRBJ2-1	CASSLVTEGEQFF
TRBV6-2/TRBV6-3	TRBJ1-2	CASSSYGGYTF
TRBV7-9	TRBJ2-1	CASTGQPSYNEQFF
TRBV12-3/TRBV12-4	TRBJ1-2	CASSSPEGVYGYTF
TRBV14	TRBJ2-3	CASSQGTITDTQYF
TRBV15	TRBJ2-1	CATSRDDSGRVNEQFF
TRBV2	TRBJ1-2	CASREGTGPSYGYTF
TRBV27	TRBJ2-5	CASGLAGGETQYF
TRBV7-9	TRBJ2-7	CASSLGVYEQYF
TRBV2	TRBJ1-5	CASMPGQGPSNQPQHF
TRBV6-1	TRBJ2-1	CASGWDRGPYNEQFF
TRBV11-3	TRBJ2-1	CASSLGAGRNEQFF
TRBV6-2/TRBV6-3	TRBJ2-7	CASSYFDRGEQYF
TRBV27	TRBJ2-1	CASSFAGDEQFF
TRBV24-1	TRBJ2-1	CATSDFGLAGVWEQFF
TRBV3-1	TRBJ1-2	CASSQIDRDYGYTF
TRBV7-9	TRBJ2-1	CASSLAGSFLDEQFF
TRBV19	TRBJ2-5	CASGDRLAGDETQYF
TRBV7-9	TRBJ2-5	CASSLLDRIQETQYF
TRBV29-1	TRBJ2-3	CSQSGREGTDTQYF
TRBV5-1	TRBJ2-3	CASSLGLAGGPGTDTQYF
TRBV4-1	TRBJ1-2	CASSHRTRVNYGYTF
TRBV6-6	TRBJ1-5	CASSARGESNQPQHF
TRBV2	TRBJ2-2	CASSTPGGGVNTGELFF
TRBV27	TRBJ1-1	CASRTRLTENTEAFF
TRBV27	TRBJ1-1	CASRGQWNTEAFF
TRBV7-6	TRBJ2-1	CASQPGLVNEQFF
TRBV27	TRBJ1-5	CASRGTLGGTQPQHF
TRBV11-2	TRBJ2-1	CASSPRPSGMGNEQFF
TRBV2	TRBJ2-5	CASSERQGPRSTQYF
TRBV7-8	TRBJ2-3	CASSLGRYSTDTQYF
TRBV10-3	TRBJ2-5	CAISEGTIQETQYF
TRBV20-1	TRBJ2-1	CSARISFDYNEQFF
TRBV21-1	TRBJ1-5	CASTDPGSQHF
TRBV7-2	TRBJ1-2	CASSTLRDALDGYTF
TRBV6-1	TRBJ1-1	CASRERALNTEAFF
TRBV5-1	TRBJ2-7	CASSFSGSPYEQYF
TRBV11-3	TRBJ2-1	CASSPRGYNEQFF
TRBV21-1	TRBJ1-1	CASSYRDRNTEAFF
TRBV5-1	TRBJ2-1	CASSLVALAGNNEQFF
TRBV27	TRBJ1-5	CASSSTFLGGEQPQHF
TRBV20-1	TRBJ2-1	CSAKGLAGYNEQFF
TRBV5-1	TRBJ2-7	CASSLGYKAPYEQYF